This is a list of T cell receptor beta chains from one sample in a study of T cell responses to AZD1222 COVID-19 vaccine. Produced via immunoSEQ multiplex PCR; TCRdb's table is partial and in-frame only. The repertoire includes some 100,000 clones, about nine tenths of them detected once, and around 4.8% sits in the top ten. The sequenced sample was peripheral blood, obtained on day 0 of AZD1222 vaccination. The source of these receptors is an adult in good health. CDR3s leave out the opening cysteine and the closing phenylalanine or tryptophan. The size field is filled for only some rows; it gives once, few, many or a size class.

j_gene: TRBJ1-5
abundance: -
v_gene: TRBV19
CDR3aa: ASKRQRDNQPQH

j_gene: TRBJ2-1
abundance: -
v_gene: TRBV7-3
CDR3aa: ASSPLIAGGYNEQF

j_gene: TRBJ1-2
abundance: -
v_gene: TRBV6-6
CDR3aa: ASSWQGPREHYGYT

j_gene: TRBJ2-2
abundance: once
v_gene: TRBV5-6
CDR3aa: ASSAYQADTGELF

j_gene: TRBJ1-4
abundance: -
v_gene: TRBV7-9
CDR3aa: ASSPPPGQGNEKLF

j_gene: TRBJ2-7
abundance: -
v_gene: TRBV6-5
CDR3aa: ASSYGQGAYEQY

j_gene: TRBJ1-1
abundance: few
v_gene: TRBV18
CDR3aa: ASSPPGQGHTEAF

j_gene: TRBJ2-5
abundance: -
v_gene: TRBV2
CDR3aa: AGAGYQETQY

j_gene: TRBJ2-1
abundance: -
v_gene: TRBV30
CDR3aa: AWSSLAGGQGEQF

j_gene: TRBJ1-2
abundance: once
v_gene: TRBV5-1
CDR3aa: ASSLDPQGDYGYT

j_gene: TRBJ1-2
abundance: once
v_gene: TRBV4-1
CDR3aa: ASSQVAAGTYGYT

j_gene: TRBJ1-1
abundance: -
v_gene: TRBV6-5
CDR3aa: ASSITAMNTEAF

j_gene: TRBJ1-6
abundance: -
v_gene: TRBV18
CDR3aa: ASSRRTGGTNSPLH

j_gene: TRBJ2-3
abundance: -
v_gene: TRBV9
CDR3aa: ASSVVTAPDTQY

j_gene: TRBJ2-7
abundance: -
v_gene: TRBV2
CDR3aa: ASSEQSAIN

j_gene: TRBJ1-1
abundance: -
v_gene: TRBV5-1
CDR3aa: ASSPRGSDTEAF

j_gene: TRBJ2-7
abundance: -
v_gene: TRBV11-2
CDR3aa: ASSLDSYEQY

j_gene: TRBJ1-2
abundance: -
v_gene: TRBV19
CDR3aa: ASKSRRANYGYT

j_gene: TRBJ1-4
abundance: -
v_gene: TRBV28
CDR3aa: ASSSSGAGERNEKLF

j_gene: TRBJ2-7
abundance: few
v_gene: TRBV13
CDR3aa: ASSLGGQKH

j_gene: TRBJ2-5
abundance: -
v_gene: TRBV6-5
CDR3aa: ASRRQGVETQY

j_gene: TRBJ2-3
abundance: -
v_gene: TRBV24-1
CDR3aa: ATSARGKRGTDTQY

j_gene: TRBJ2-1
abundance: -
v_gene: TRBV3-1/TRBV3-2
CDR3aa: ASSHIGEQF

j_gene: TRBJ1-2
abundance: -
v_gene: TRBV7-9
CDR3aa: ASSLGHREGYT

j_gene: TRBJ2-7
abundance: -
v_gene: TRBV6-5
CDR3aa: ASIRGSFYEQY

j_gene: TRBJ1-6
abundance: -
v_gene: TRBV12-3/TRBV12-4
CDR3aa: ASSSGYNSPLH

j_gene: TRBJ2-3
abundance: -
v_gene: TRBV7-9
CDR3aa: ASSLEGAPDTQY

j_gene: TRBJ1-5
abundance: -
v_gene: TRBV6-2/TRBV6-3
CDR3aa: ASTPRDPFLLVDQPQH

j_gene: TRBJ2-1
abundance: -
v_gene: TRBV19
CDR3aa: ASSMTSRGEQF

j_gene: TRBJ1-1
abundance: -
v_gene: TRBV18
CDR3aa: ASFTTTDMNTEAF

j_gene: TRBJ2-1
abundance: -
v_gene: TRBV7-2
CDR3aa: ASRRLAGSYNEQF

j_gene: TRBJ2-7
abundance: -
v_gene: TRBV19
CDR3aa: ASSFSDRYEQY

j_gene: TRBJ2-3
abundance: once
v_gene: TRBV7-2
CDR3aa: ASSLGGISTDTQY

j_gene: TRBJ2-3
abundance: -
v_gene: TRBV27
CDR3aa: ASSPTSGSPPDTQY

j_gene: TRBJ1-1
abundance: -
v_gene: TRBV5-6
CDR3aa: ASSLGLAASNTEAF

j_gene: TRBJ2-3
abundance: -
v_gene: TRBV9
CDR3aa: ASSVGLRTDTQY

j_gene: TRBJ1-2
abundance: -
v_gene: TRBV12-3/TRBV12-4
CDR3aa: ASSLSSYGYT

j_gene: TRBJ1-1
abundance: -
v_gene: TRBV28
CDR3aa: ASSSINTEAF

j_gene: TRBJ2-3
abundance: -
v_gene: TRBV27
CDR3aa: ASSLRAVGDTQY

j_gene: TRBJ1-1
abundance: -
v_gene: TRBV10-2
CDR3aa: ASRDQGANTEAF

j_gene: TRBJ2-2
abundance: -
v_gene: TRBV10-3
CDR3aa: AISALAGLNTGELF

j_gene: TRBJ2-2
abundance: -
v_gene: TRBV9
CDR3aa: ASSVAPAGTGELF

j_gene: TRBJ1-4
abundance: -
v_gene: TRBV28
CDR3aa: ASSLFREGSVLF

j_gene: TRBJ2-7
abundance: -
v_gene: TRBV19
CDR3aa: ASSIDSSYEQY

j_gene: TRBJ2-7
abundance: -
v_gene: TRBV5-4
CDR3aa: ASSLAGQLPHEQY

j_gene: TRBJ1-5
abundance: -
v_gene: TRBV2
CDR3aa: ASSTGVLNQPQH

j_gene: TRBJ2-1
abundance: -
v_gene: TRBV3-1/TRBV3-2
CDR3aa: ASSQTSGNDEQF

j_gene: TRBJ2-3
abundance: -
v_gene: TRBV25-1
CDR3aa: ASSARGPQKRTDTQY

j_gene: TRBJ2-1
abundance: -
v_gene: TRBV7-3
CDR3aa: ASSLSGAEQF

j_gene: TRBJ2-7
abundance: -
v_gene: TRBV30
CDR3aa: AWSVARNQY

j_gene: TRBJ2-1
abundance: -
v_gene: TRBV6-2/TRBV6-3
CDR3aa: ASSAGTSTHNEQF